This T cell receptor beta chain was observed in a study of blood T cell repertoires in COVID-19. On the study more broadly: The United States, Italy and Spain provided the acute and convalescent COVID-19 samples. T cells, B-cell-depleted T cells, or PBMCs supplied cDNA or gDNA.

This clone was recorded once. The V gene lost 4 bases and the J gene lost 7 bases, with 17 bases spanning the gap. The CDR3 totals 15 residues. Germline values: CDR1 SGHRS, CDR2 YFSETQ. Original data processing: Estimates of nucleated cell counts were drawn from the amplification of reference gene primers. The table came from immunoSEQ multiplex PCR; TCRdb's copy has only in-frame clones and leaves some out. The DNA was the basis for D and trimming; V, J and clone size are from that table. This table has 55,000 to 70,000 clones, more than 85% appearing once. The clonotype was recovered from a woman in her sixties or seventies with active COVID-19. The chain carries TRBV5-1 and TRBJ2-2, with a tentative D call TRBD1 (5 bases). The sample taken for sequencing was peripheral blood. DNA of the CDR3: TGCGCCAGCAGCGACCCGGCCCAGGGTAACGGGGAGCTGTTTTTT. This sequence encodes CASSDPAQGNGELFF.